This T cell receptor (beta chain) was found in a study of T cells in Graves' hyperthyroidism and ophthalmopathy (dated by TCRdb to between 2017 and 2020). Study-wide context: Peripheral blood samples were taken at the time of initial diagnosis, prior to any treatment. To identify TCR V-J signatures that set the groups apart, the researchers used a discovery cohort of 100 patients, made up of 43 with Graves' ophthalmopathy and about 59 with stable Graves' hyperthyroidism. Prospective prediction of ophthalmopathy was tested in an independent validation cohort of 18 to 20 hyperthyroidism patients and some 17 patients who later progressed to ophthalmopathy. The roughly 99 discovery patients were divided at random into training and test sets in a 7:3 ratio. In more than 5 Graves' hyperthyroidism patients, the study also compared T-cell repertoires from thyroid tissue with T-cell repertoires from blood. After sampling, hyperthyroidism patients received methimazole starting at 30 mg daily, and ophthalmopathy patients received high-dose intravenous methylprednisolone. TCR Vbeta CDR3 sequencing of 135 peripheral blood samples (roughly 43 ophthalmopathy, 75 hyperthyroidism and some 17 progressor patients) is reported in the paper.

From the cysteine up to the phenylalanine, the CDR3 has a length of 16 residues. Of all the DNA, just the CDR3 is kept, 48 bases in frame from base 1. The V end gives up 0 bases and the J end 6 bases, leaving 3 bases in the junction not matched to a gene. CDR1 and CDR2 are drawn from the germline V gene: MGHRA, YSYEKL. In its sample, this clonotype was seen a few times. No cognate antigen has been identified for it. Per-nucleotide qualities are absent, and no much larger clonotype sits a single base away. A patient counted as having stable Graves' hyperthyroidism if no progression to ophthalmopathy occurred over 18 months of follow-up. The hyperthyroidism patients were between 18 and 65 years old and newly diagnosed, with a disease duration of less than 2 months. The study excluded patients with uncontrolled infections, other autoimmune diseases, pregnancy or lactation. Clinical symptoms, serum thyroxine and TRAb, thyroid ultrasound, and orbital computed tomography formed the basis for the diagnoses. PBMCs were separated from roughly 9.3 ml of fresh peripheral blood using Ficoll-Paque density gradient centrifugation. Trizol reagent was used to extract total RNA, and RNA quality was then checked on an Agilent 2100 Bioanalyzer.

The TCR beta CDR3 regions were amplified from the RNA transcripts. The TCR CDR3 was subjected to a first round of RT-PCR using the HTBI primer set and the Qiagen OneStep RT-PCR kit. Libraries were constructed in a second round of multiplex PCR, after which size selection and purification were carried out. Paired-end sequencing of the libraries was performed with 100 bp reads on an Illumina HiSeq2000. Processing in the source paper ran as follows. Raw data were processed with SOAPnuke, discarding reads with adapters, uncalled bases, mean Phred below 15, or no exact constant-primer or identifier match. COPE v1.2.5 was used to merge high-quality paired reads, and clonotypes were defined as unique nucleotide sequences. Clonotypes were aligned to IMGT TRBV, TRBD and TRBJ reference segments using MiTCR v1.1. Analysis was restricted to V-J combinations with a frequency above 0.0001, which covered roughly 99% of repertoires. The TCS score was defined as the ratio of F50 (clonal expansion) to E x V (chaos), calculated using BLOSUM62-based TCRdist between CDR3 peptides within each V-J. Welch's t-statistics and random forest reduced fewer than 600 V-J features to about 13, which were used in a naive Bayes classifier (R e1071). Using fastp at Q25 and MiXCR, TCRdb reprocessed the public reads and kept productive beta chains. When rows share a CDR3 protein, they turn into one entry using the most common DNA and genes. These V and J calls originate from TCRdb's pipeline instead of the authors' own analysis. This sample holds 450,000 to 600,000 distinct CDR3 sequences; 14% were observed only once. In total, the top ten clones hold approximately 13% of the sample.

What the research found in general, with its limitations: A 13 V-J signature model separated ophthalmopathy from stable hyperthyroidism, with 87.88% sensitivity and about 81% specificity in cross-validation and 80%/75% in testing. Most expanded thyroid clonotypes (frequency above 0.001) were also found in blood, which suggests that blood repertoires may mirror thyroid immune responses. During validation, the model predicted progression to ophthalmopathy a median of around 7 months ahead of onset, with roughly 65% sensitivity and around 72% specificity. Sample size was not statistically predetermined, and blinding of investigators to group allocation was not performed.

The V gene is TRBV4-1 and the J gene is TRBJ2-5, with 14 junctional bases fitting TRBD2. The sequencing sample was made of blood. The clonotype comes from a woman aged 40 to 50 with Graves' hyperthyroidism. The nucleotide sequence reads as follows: TGCGCCAGCAGCCAAGAAGGACTAGCGGGAGGAAAGACCCAGTACTTC. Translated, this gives CASSQEGLAGGKTQYF.